Presented here are 25 T cell receptor beta chains from one specimen sequenced in a study of T cells in pancreatic ductal adenocarcinoma. The method was immunoSEQ multiplex PCR; TCRdb's version includes in-frame clones alone and lacks a portion of them. The sample has about 98,000 clones, 90% to 95% seen once. Selected pancreatic ductal adenocarcinoma patients had undergone surgery without neoadjuvant therapy. The sample taken for sequencing was PBMCs. Receptor source: a human donor with pancreatic ductal adenocarcinoma.

The CDR3 region is CASSWGLAATYEQYF. Written as DNA, the CDR3 is TGTGCCAGCAGCTGGGGACTAGCGGCAACCTACGAGCAGTACTTC. This rearrangement joins TRBV7-9 to TRBJ2-7, with 11 bases fitting TRBD2. This CDR3 is 15 amino acids long. J was trimmed by 2 bases and V by 4 bases; bases with no gene match: 4. Per germline, CDR1 SEHNR and CDR2 FQNEAQ (reference sequence).

V is TRBV10-3 and J is TRBJ2-2; D possibly corresponds to TRBD1 (6 bases). The CDR3 has 15 amino acids. V gave up 1 base and J gave up 7 bases, with 13 bases separating them. From germline, CDR1 is ENHRY and CDR2 SYGVKD. The CDR3 DNA reads as TGTGCCATCAGTGAGTTGGGGGCGCATGGCGGGGAGCTGTTTTTT. This codes for CAISELGAHGGELFF.

This chain connects TRBV28 to TRBJ1-3; 7 bases are a match to TRBD1. V was clipped by 6 bases and J by 3 bases; unmatched bases: 11. The CDR3 runs 16 residues. Germline CDR1 and CDR2: MDHEN and SYDVKM. CDR3 DNA sequence: TGTGCCAGCAGCAAGGAGGGGGCGCAAATTGGAAACACCATATATTTT. Protein: CASSKEGAQIGNTIYF.

The chain joins TRBV28 to TRBJ2-7; TRBD2 is a possible D gene (5 bases). The germline V and J ends were trimmed by 8 bases and 2 bases, with 16 bases remaining between them. Looked up from germline, CDR1 is MDHEN and CDR2 is SYDVKM. The CDR3 spans 14 residues. CDR3 sequence (DNA): TGTGCCAGCCGTACGGGCGGGCCTACCTACGAGCAGTACTTC. It specifies CASRTGGPTYEQYF.

V gene TRBV7-6 combines with J gene TRBJ2-3; TRBD2 matches 8 bases. Germline CDR1 and CDR2: SGHVS and FNYEAQ. The junction had 7 bases not matched to a gene; V was cut back by 5 bases and J by 0 bases. The CDR3 covers 16 residues. The CDR3 DNA follows: TGTGCCAGCAGCCTTACTAGCGGAACTAGCACAGATACGCAGTATTTT. Amino acid sequence: CASSLTSGTSTDTQYF.

The V call is TRBV2, the J call TRBJ2-7, with 9 bases aligning to TRBD1. The CDR3 consists of 11 residues. Unmatched junction bases numbered 2, after V lost 11 bases and J lost 3 bases. Germline CDR1 reads SNHLY; CDR2 reads FYNNEI. The CDR3 spells CAGGQGYEQYF. For the CDR3, the DNA is TGTGCCGGGGGACAGGGCTACGAGCAGTACTTC.

The chain combines TRBV9 with TRBJ1-5; 7 positions agree with TRBD1. The germline CDR1 and CDR2 sequences are SGDLS and YYNGEE. The CDR3 extends over 16 amino acids. The V segment lost 3 bases and the J segment 7 bases; nucleotides outside the gene matches: 13. The CDR3 region is CASSASTGKGYQPQHF. The CDR3 DNA sequence: TGTGCCAGCAGCGCGTCGACAGGGAAGGGGTACCAGCCCCAGCATTTT.

This chain uses TRBV18 with TRBJ1-2; the D is unclear. V lost 2 bases and J lost 3, with 4 bases in between. The CDR3 contains 12 residues. Germline V CDR1 and CDR2: KGHSH, LQKENI. This chain's CDR3 is CASSPEDYGYTF. CDR3 DNA: TGTGCCAGCTCACCAGAGGACTATGGCTACACCTTC.

The J gene is TRBJ2-7, the V gene TRBV29-1; 7 bases are a match to TRBD2. CDR3 length: 15 amino acids. Germline CDR1 reads SQVTM; CDR2 reads ANQGSEA. The junction had 17 bases not matched to a gene; V was cut back by 8 bases and J by 4 bases. The DNA for the CDR3 is TGCAGCAAAAACCCCCTAGCGGCGGCCCCTTACGAGCAGTACTTC. It translates to CSKNPLAAAPYEQYF.

This chain connects TRBV5-4 to TRBJ2-7; 7 bases are shared with TRBD1. The trim removed 0 bases at V and 5 bases at J, leaving 5 bases unmatched. The CDR3 has 14 residues. CDR1 is SGHNT and CDR2 is YYREEE in the germline V gene (reference sequence). CDR3 DNA sequence: TGTGCCAGCAGCTTGGAACAGGGGATCCACGAGCAGTACTTC. Residues: CASSLEQGIHEQYF.

The gene calls are TRBV5-4 and TRBJ2-2; TRBD2 matches at 10 bases. CDR1 and CDR2 from the germline V gene are SGHNT and YYREEE (reference sequence). This CDR3 spans 16 amino acids. V lost 4 bases and J lost 0; bases outside the gene matches: 3. The CDR3 protein is CASSAGLAANTGELFF. In DNA, the CDR3 is TGTGCCAGCAGCGCCGGACTAGCGGCGAACACCGGGGAGCTGTTTTTT. The complete variable domain, with remaining parts taken from reference TRBV5-4 and TRBJ2-2, reads ETGVTQSPTHLIKTRGQQVTLRCSSQSGHNTVSWYQQALGQGPQFIFQYYREEENGRGNFPPRFSGLQFPNYSSELNVNALELDDSALYLCASSAGLAANTGELFFGEGSRLTVL.

The chain joins TRBV30 to TRBJ1-4, with 10 nucleotides matching TRBD1. Germline V gives CDR1 GTSNPN, CDR2 SVGIG (reference sequence). The CDR3 sequence is 14 residues long. With 3 bases clipped from V and 5 bases from J, the junction kept 3 bases outside the gene matches. For the CDR3, the DNA is TGTGCCTGGAGGACGGGACAGGGGAATGAAAAACTGTTTTTT. This encodes CAWRTGQGNEKLFF.

J is TRBJ1-2 and V is TRBV19, with no clear D. CDR1 and CDR2 (germline): LNHDA, SQIVND (reference sequence). The CDR3 contains 15 residues. V was trimmed by 4 bases and J by 0 bases, leaving 12 bases between them. CDR3 in DNA: TGTGCCAGTAGTAGATGGGCAGATTCTAACTATGGCTACACCTTC. Encoded protein: CASSRWADSNYGYTF.

The chain's CDR3 is CASSKTSYNEQFF. The CDR3 nucleotides read TGCGCCAGCAGCAAGACTAGCTACAATGAGCAGTTCTTC. The J gene is TRBJ2-1, the V gene TRBV4-1; weak D call: TRBD2 (6 bases). The CDR3 extends over 13 amino acids. The V gene's germline CDR1 is MGHRA and CDR2 YSYEKL. Trimming left V 5 bases short and J 3 bases short, with 8 bases between.

The DNA of the CDR3 is TGTGCCAGCACGGGGACAACCCTCGACGAGCAGTACTTC. Translating it yields CASTGTTLDEQYF. The V gene is TRBV28, the J gene TRBJ2-7, with D maybe TRBD1 (6 bases). The V end lost 7 bases, the J end lost 5 bases, and 15 bases lay between the germline ends. Germline-derived CDR1 and CDR2 are MDHEN and SYDVKM. CDR3 length: 13 amino acids. Full variable domain (remainder filled in from reference TRBV28 and TRBJ2-7): DVKVTQSSRYLVKRTGEKVFLECVQDMDHENMFWYRQDPGLGLRLIYFSYDVKMKEKGDIPEGYSVSREKKERFSLILESASTNQTSMYLCASTGTTLDEQYFGPGTRLTVT.

The chain carries TRBV4-1 and TRBJ2-1, with 8 bases identical to TRBD2. Trimming removed 3 bases from V and 6 bases from J; junction bases left unmatched: 7. CDR3 length: 15 residues. Germline-derived CDR1 and CDR2 are MGHRA and YSYEKL. CDR3 sequence: CASSQRAGVRNEQFF. The CDR3 nucleotides are TGCGCCAGCAGCCAGCGAGCGGGAGTCCGCAATGAGCAGTTCTTC.

DNA for the CDR3: TGTGCCAGCAGCCTCTACTCCGGGACAGATACGCAGTATTTT. Its translation: CASSLYSGTDTQYF. The genes are TRBV11-2 and TRBJ2-3; no firm D call. V lost 5 bases and J 3 bases, leaving 12 bases between the germline ends. Germline V CDR1 and CDR2: SGHAT, FQNNGV. The CDR3 covers 14 residues.

This sequence joins TRBV12-5 and TRBJ2-7; TRBD1 agrees at 8 bases. This CDR3 is 15 amino acids long. Trimming at V came to 0 bases and at J to 2 bases, leaving 3 bases not matched to a gene. CDR1 LGHNT and CDR2 FRNRAP come from the germline V gene. The CDR3 coding sequence is TGTGCTAGTGGTTTGGTAGTGGGACAGGCCTACGAGCAGTACTTC. Encoded protein: CASGLVVGQAYEQYF.

V usage is TRBV7-8 and J usage is TRBJ1-2; the D is unclear. The CDR3 spans 12 residues. Germline V gene sequence: CDR1 SGHVS, CDR2 FQNEAQ. V was cut by 1 base and J by 6 bases, with 6 bases left in between. CDR3 in amino acids: CASSLGGNGYTF. The CDR3 region has the DNA TGTGCCAGCAGCTTAGGCGGGAATGGCTACACCTTC.

This chain connects TRBV2 to TRBJ2-1; 10 bases are a match to TRBD2. After removal of 4 bases from V and 7 bases from J, the junction contained 4 bases not matched to a gene. The CDR3 spans 14 residues. CDR1 is SNHLY, CDR2 FYNNEI, per germline. The CDR3 reads CASSGGTSENEQFF. The CDR3 DNA follows: TGTGCCAGCAGTGGGGGGACTAGCGAGAATGAGCAGTTCTTC.

This clone was picked up a small number of times. This chain links TRBV4-1 with TRBJ2-7; D unclear. This CDR3 spans 15 amino acids. V shed 1 base and J shed 5 bases, with 15 bases lying between them. Germline V gene lookup returns CDR1 MGHRA and CDR2 YSYEKL. As DNA, the CDR3 is TGCGCCAGCAGCCAAGTTTCGGTCACCCTGGACGAGCAGTACTTC. It is translated as CASSQVSVTLDEQYF.

This chain connects TRBV6-1 to TRBJ2-6; D might be TRBD1 (5 bases). Germline assignment: CDR1 MNHNS and CDR2 SASEGT. The CDR3 loop spans 15 amino acids. V dropped 2 bases and J dropped 4 bases, with 9 bases sitting between them. The CDR3 DNA reads as TGTGCCAGCAGTGAACAGGGAACCGGGGCCAACGTCCTGACTTTC. Translated: CASSEQGTGANVLTF.

The rearrangement links TRBV27 to TRBJ2-1, with a possible D match to TRBD1 (5 bases). Looked up from germline, CDR1 is MNHEY and CDR2 is SMNVEV (reference sequence). This CDR3 comprises 14 residues. Trimming cost V 5 bases and J 4 bases, with 12 bases left between them. The CDR3 region is CASSAHQGYNEQFF. CDR3 coding DNA: TGTGCCAGCAGTGCCCACCAGGGATACAATGAGCAGTTCTTC.

The V and J genes are TRBV30 and TRBJ2-5, with 7 bases that match TRBD1. The CDR3 consists of 15 residues. Germline V CDR1 and CDR2: GTSNPN, SVGIG (reference sequence). J lost 5 bases, V lost 4 bases, and 13 bases had no gene match. CDR3 amino acids: CAWIPPDQGGETQYF. The CDR3 coding sequence is TGTGCCTGGATCCCCCCCGACCAAGGGGGCGAGACCCAGTACTTC.

The rearrangement uses TRBV9 and TRBJ2-2; no definite D call. Between the trimmed V and J ends, which lost 3 bases and 5 bases, there was a span of 17 bases. This CDR3 spans 16 amino acids. Germline-derived CDR1 and CDR2 are SGDLS and YYNGEE. The chain's CDR3 is CASSAPLTDRTGELFF. The CDR3 bases are TGTGCCAGCAGCGCCCCGTTAACAGATAGGACCGGGGAGCTGTTTTTT.